What follows are 32 T cell receptor beta chains derived from one specimen sequenced in a study of quantifying T cell responses using KT2 cells. Study context: cDNA was made from DNase-treated RNA using alpha and beta constant primers.

The cDNA 3' end received a ligated oligonucleotide with a UMI. First-round PCR used 4 cycles and beta primers RC1.1 and RC1.2 covering TRBC1 and TRBC2. Each CDR3 protein is one row after TCRdb ran MiXCR on the UMI-ligation and nested PCR reads. The sample lists about 53,000 distinct CDR3 sequences; about 12% were seen once. Input material: PBMCs spiked with cells of the T cell clone KT2. The receptors derive from a human donor.

This clonotype was picked up many times. V and J are TRBV2 and TRBJ1-6; tentatively, D is TRBD1 (5 bases). The germline CDR1 and CDR2 sequences are SNHLY and FYNNEI. The ends were cut back, 10 bases at V and 7 bases at J, with 20 bases in the middle. The CDR3 consists of 15 residues. The CDR3 loop is CATSAVGGRNSPLHF. The CDR3 region has the DNA TGTGCCACCTCCGCCGTGGGGGGGAGGAATTCACCCCTCCACTTT.

J is TRBJ2-3 and V is TRBV24-1; 7 nucleotides align to TRBD1. The CDR3 is 14 residues long. CDR1 KGHDR and CDR2 SFDVKD come from the germline V gene. V trimming: 7 bases; J trimming: 0 bases; junction bases outside the gene matches: 3. DNA for the CDR3: TGTGCCACCAGCTCGGGACAGAGCACAGATACGCAGTATTTT. It encodes CATSSGQSTDTQYF.

The chain has TRBV29-1 and TRBJ1-1; D not resolved. Per germline, CDR1 SQVTM and CDR2 ANQGSEA. V was clipped by 4 bases and J by 1 base, with 10 bases between them. This CDR3 is 13 amino acids long. The CDR3 DNA reads TGCAGCGTTGGCACCGGTGGGAACACTGAAGCTTTCTTT. Protein product: CSVGTGGNTEAFF. Variable domain in full (rest from reference TRBV29-1 and TRBJ1-1): SAVISQKPSRDICQRGTSLTIQCQVDSQVTMMFWYRQQPGQSLTLIATANQGSEATYESGFVIDKFPISRPNLTFSTLTVSNMSPEDSSIYLCSVGTGGNTEAFFGQGTRLTVV.

This clonotype has just a few counts. The chain employs TRBV2 and TRBJ2-2; unclear D gene. Trimming removed 6 bases from V and 4 bases from J, with 24 bases in between. Per the germline V gene, CDR1 is SNHLY and CDR2 is FYNNEI. The CDR3 is 18 residues long. In DNA form, the CDR3 reads TGTGCCAGCAGCGAATCCCCGACCCTTGGGAAGATCACCGGGGAGCTGTTTTTT. This codes for CASSESPTLGKITGELFF.

This clonotype was seen many times. This chain connects TRBV4-2 to TRBJ2-1; 10 bases agree with TRBD2. Germline loops: CDR1 LGHNA, CDR2 YNFKEQ. The CDR3 is 17 residues long. Trimming cost V 8 bases and J 2 bases; bases outside gene matches: 12. The CDR3 loop reads CASGSHGSGGAYNEQFF. As DNA, the CDR3 is TGTGCCAGCGGCTCTCATGGCAGCGGGGGGGCCTACAATGAGCAGTTCTTC.

This clonotype was counted ten times or more. J is TRBJ1-2 and V is TRBV5-1, with 10 positions matching TRBD1. The CDR3 loop spans 14 amino acids. The germline gives CDR1 SGHRS, CDR2 YFSETQ. V was clipped by 4 bases and J by 6 bases; unmatched bases: 6. CDR3 sequence reads: CASSRDRGLNGYTF. The DNA for the CDR3 is TGCGCCAGCAGCCGGGACAGGGGTCTCAATGGCTACACCTTC.

The chain joins TRBV6-1 to TRBJ1-2; 8 bases line up with TRBD1. J lost 3 bases, V lost 6 bases, and 3 bases had no gene match. This CDR3 spans 13 amino acids. The germline V gene encodes CDR1 MNHNS and CDR2 SASEGT. The CDR3 DNA is TGTGCCAGCAGCTGGGGACAGGACTATGGCTACACCTTC. Its protein product is CASSWGQDYGYTF.

This clonotype showed up just a few times. The rearrangement joins TRBV29-1 to TRBJ2-5, with D possibly matching TRBD2 (6 bases). Germline CDR1 SQVTM, CDR2 ANQGSEA. The CDR3 consists of 13 residues. V dropped 1 base and J dropped 3 bases, with 9 bases sitting between them. The CDR3 loop reads CSVEVPGEETQYF. Written as DNA, the CDR3 is TGCAGCGTTGAAGTACCGGGGGAAGAGACCCAGTACTTC.

This clonotype occurred many times. The rearrangement uses TRBV12-3 or TRBV12-4 and TRBJ1-1; D gene unclear. V gave up 6 bases and J gave up 3 bases, with 11 bases separating them. The CDR3 extends over 13 amino acids. CDR3 amino acids: CASSTIRDTEAFF. DNA of the CDR3: TGTGCCAGCAGCACCATTAGGGACACTGAAGCTTTCTTT.

The chain carries TRBV5-6 and TRBJ1-1; no reliable D call. Trimming shortened V by 1 base and J by 9 bases, and 10 bases separated the two germline ends. The CDR3 loop spans 12 amino acids. Germline V lookup: CDR1 SGHDT, CDR2 YYEEEE. CDR3 sequence: CASSLTPDQAFF. In DNA, the CDR3 is TGTGCCAGCAGCTTGACCCCAGACCAAGCTTTCTTT.

This clonotype was seen a few times. The J gene is TRBJ2-1, the V gene TRBV7-9; D remains unclear. The CDR3 runs to 14 residues. V was pared by 5 bases and J by 9 bases, with 17 bases between. CDR1 and CDR2 (germline): SEHNR, FQNEAQ (reference sequence). The CDR3 nucleotides are TGTGCCAGCAGCCCTTATGTTGACGGCTCTGAGCAGTTCTTC. Protein product: CASSPYVDGSEQFF.

The V and J genes are TRBV28 and TRBJ2-7; no definite D call. The CDR3 is 13 residues long. Germline CDR1 and CDR2: MDHEN and SYDVKM. Trimming took 5 bases from V and 6 from J, leaving 14 bases between them. CDR3 amino acids: CASSLRGTGEQYF. Here the CDR3 DNA reads TGTGCCAGCAGTCTCCGCGGTACTGGCGAGCAGTACTTC.

This clonotype was observed at least ten times. The CDR3 protein is CASNSGASTDTQYF. The CDR3 DNA follows: TGTGCCAGCAACAGCGGTGCTAGCACAGATACGCAGTATTTT. The J gene is TRBJ2-3, the V gene TRBV9, with D maybe TRBD2 (5 bases). This CDR3 region has 14 residues. V lost 6 bases and J 0 bases, leaving 11 bases between the germline ends. Per germline, CDR1 SGDLS and CDR2 YYNGEE.

The chain is built from TRBV20-1 and TRBJ2-7; TRBD2 aligns across 11 bases. Germline-derived CDR1 and CDR2 are DFQATT and SNEGSKA (reference sequence). The length of the CDR3 is 16 residues. V dropped 3 bases and J dropped 8; count of bases not matched to a gene: 15. The CDR3 region has the DNA TGCAGTGCTAGCTATAGTGGGGCACTAGCGGGAGTCCAGCAGTACTTC. This codes for CSASYSGALAGVQQYF.

This clonotype was recorded many times. The CDR3 is CASSPRTSGANTDTQYF. The CDR3 DNA reads TGTGCCAGCAGCCCTAGGACTAGCGGGGCAAACACAGATACGCAGTATTTT. The V gene is TRBV7-2, the J gene TRBJ2-3, with TRBD2 identical over 12 bases. This CDR3 region has 17 residues. Trimming cost V 5 bases and J 2 bases; bases outside gene matches: 8. CDR1 is SGHTA, CDR2 FQGNSA, per germline.

This clonotype has a handful of counts. The J gene is TRBJ1-6, the V gene TRBV20-1, with 12 bases that match TRBD1. The CDR3 spans 14 residues. CDR1 and CDR2 from the germline V gene are DFQATT and SNEGSKA (reference sequence). Trimming at V came to 6 bases and at J to 10 bases, leaving 7 bases not matched to a gene. The CDR3, as DNA: TGCAGTGCCATTCCCGGGACAGGGGGCTCACCCCTCCACTTT. This gives the protein CSAIPGTGGSPLHF.

This clonotype was picked up a small number of times. The chain has TRBV29-1 and TRBJ1-1; 8 bases match TRBD1. The junction had 9 bases not matched to a gene; V was cut back by 7 bases and J by 8 bases. The CDR3 is made up of 12 amino acids. Germline lookup yields CDR1 SQVTM and CDR2 ANQGSEA. The CDR3 DNA sequence: TGCAGCGCTAATAAAGGACAGGGCGAAGCTTTCTTT. It is translated as CSANKGQGEAFF.

This chain connects TRBV14 to TRBJ2-1; 7 bases are a match to TRBD2. There are 16 residues in the CDR3. Germline V gene sequence: CDR1 SGHDN, CDR2 FVKESK. V was pared by 1 base and J by 10 bases, with 13 bases of the junction left unmatched. The CDR3 sequence: CASSQVQGGRFGEQFF. The CDR3 bases are TGTGCCAGCAGCCAAGTCCAGGGCGGGAGATTCGGCGAGCAGTTCTTC.

This clonotype has a count of ten or more. The rearrangement joins TRBV4-3 to TRBJ2-1, with D possibly TRBD2 on 6 matching bases. The CDR3 is made up of 15 amino acids. CDR1 and CDR2 (germline): LGHNA, YSLEER. The V end was cut by 1 base, the J end by 7 bases, with 14 bases between. CDR3 amino acids: CASSQGIGRGNEQFF. The CDR3 DNA follows: TGCGCCAGCAGCCAAGGTATCGGGAGAGGGAATGAGCAGTTCTTC.

This clonotype was counted a few times. This chain uses TRBV20-1 with TRBJ2-1; 11 bases are shared with TRBD2. Germline CDR1 DFQATT, CDR2 SNEGSKA (reference sequence). The V gene end was trimmed by 2 bases and the J gene end by 2 bases; junction bases not matched to a gene: 2. The CDR3 is 15 amino acids. CDR3 nucleotides: TGCAGTGCTAGACTAGCGGGGGGCACCTACAATGAGCAGTTCTTC. Its translation: CSARLAGGTYNEQFF.

The chain joins TRBV12-3 or TRBV12-4 to TRBJ2-6; possibly TRBD1 for D (7 bases). V lost 7 bases to trimming and J lost 1 base, with 17 bases between them. The CDR3 spans 17 residues. Here the CDR3 reads CASTPRGVRSGANVLTF. Written as DNA, the CDR3 is TGTGCCAGCACCCCCAGGGGGGTCCGGTCTGGGGCCAACGTCCTGACTTTC.

The sample holds a few counts of this clonotype. The V call is TRBV9, the J call TRBJ2-4; the D is unclear. Between the trimmed V and J ends, which lost 3 bases and 3 bases, there was a span of 7 bases. CDR3 size: 13 residues. Germline V gives CDR1 SGDLS, CDR2 YYNGEE. CDR3 region: CASSDPYKNIQYF. The CDR3 DNA sequence: TGTGCCAGCAGCGACCCGTACAAAAACATTCAGTACTTC.

The chain uses TRBV12-3 or TRBV12-4 and TRBJ2-3; TRBD2 matches at 10 bases. The trim removed 6 bases at V and 1 base at J, leaving 1 base unmatched. CDR3 size: 14 residues. In DNA, the CDR3 is TGTGCCAGCAGCAGCGGGAGGGGCACAGATACGCAGTATTTT. Protein: CASSSGRGTDTQYF.

This clonotype was detected only a few times. The rearrangement links TRBV20-1 to TRBJ1-5; unclear D gene. The germline V and J ends were trimmed by 4 bases and 5 bases, with 18 bases remaining between them. The CDR3 runs to 15 residues. The germline gives CDR1 DFQATT, CDR2 SNEGSKA (reference sequence). In DNA form, the CDR3 reads TGCAGTGCTAAATCGACATCGGGGTTCCATCAGCCCCAGCATTTT. Amino acids: CSAKSTSGFHQPQHF.

The chain recombines TRBV15 with TRBJ2-3; D ambiguous. Per the germline V gene, CDR1 is LNHNV and CDR2 is YYDKDF (reference sequence). The V end lost 1 base, the J end lost 2 bases, and 7 bases lay between the germline ends. The CDR3 sequence is 14 residues long. The CDR3 loop reads CATSRGQLTDTQYF. The DNA for the CDR3 is TGTGCCACCAGCAGAGGGCAGCTCACAGATACGCAGTATTTT.

This chain links TRBV12-5 with TRBJ2-3; 7 bases agree with TRBD2. CDR1 and CDR2 (germline): LGHNT, FRNRAP. V lost 7 bases and J lost 5; bases outside the gene matches: 12. The CDR3 runs 15 residues. CDR3: CASARVWREKDTQYF. CDR3 DNA: TGTGCTAGTGCTCGGGTCTGGCGGGAGAAAGATACGCAGTATTTT.

The J gene is TRBJ1-2, the V gene TRBV5-6; D might be TRBD1 (5 bases). The length of the CDR3 is 17 residues. Per the germline V gene, CDR1 is SGHDT and CDR2 is YYEEEE. V lost 0 bases and J lost 0, with 15 bases in between. The CDR3 nucleotides read TGTGCCAGCAGCTTGGATTTTCGGGGGGGGTCTAACTATGGCTACACCTTC. Translating gives CASSLDFRGGSNYGYTF. The whole variable domain, filled in from reference TRBV5-6 and TRBJ1-2, reads DAGVTQSPTHLIKTRGQQVTLRCSPKSGHDTVSWYQQALGQGPQFIFQYYEEEERQRGNFPDRFSGHQFPNYSSELNVNALLLGDSALYLCASSLDFRGGSNYGYTFGSGTRLTVV.

In its sample, this clonotype was seen a few times. The V call is TRBV20-1, the J call TRBJ2-1, with D perhaps TRBD2 (6 bases). V was clipped by 4 bases and J by 10 bases, with 23 bases between them. There are 15 residues in the CDR3. Germline lookup yields CDR1 DFQATT and CDR2 SNEGSKA (reference sequence). CDR3 nucleotide sequence: TGCAGTGCTATCAACGACCGCGGGGCAGCCCGGGAGCAGTTCTTC. This encodes CSAINDRGAAREQFF.

This clonotype was seen a few times. The chain links TRBV5-1 to TRBJ1-2, with TRBD1 matching over 8 bases. The CDR3 has 13 residues. Germline loops: CDR1 SGHRS, CDR2 YFSETQ. J lost 7 bases, V lost 4 bases, and 6 bases had no gene match. The CDR3 DNA follows: TGCGCCAGCAGCCCCCAGGGGGCGGTTGGCTACACCTTC. This codes for CASSPQGAVGYTF. The full variable domain, in which reference TRBV5-1 and TRBJ1-2 provide the parts outside the CDR3, is KAGVTQTPRYLIKTRGQQVTLSCSPISGHRSVSWYQQTPGQGLQFLFEYFSETQRNKGNFPGRFSGRQFSNSRSEMNVSTLELGDSALYLCASSPQGAVGYTFGSGTRLTVV.

This clonotype was counted only a few times. This chain connects TRBV20-1 to TRBJ1-5, with D possibly being TRBD1 (6 bases). The CDR3 runs 13 residues. Between the trimmed V and J ends, which lost 3 bases and 7 bases, there was a span of 13 bases. Germline values: CDR1 DFQATT, CDR2 SNEGSKA (reference sequence). In DNA form, the CDR3 reads TGCAGTGCTAGTAGGGGGGAATGGCAGCCCCAGCATTTT. As protein: CSASRGEWQPQHF.

The V call is TRBV5-1, the J call TRBJ2-7, with no clear D. V lost 2 bases and J lost 1, with 13 bases in between. The V gene's germline CDR1 is SGHRS and CDR2 YFSETQ. CDR3 length: 15 amino acids. CDR3 protein: CASSFGTIGSYEQYF. CDR3 bases: TGCGCCAGCAGCTTTGGTACGATAGGATCCTACGAGCAGTACTTC.

CDR3 protein: CSARRDTGKSNLGNQPQHF. DNA of the CDR3: TGCAGTGCTAGGCGGGACACCGGAAAGAGCAATCTGGGCAATCAGCCCCAGCATTTT. V and J are TRBV20-1 and TRBJ1-5; TRBD1 might be the D (6 bases). With 3 bases removed from V and 2 bases from J, the gap between germline ends came to 26 bases. The CDR3 length is 19 residues. Germline CDR1 and CDR2: DFQATT and SNEGSKA (reference sequence).